This T cell receptor beta chain was recovered during a study of shared clonotypes between healthy human individuals (TCRdb year 2020). About the study as a whole: A few men and a couple of women, aged 18 to 49 years, made up the cohort. The study deeply sequenced blood TCR repertoires of five healthy adults to estimate repertoire size and the extent of clonotype sharing between individuals. To increase sequencing depth and limit assay-specific biases, TCR repertoire library preparation and sequencing were carried out by different laboratories using diverse techniques. Per donor, leukapheresis produced somewhere between about 0.8 and 9 billion PBMCs.

This clone was seen once. Its recognized antigen is unknown. Base quality data are lacking; no much larger clone is found one base away. TCR CDR3 regions were amplified from genomic DNA by multiplex PCR using the deep immunoSEQ assay. For each cell subset, the extracted genomic DNA was distributed evenly across all wells of several immunoSEQ 96-well plates, and each plate served as one replicate. For unsorted PBMC, 250 to 300 ng genomic DNA, equal to 25,000 to 35,000 T cell genomes, was loaded into each replicate PCR. Genomic DNA from unsorted PBMC was sequenced over ten immunoSEQ deep assay plates. Purified libraries were quantified with a Qubit 3.0 fluorometer, sized on a Bioanalyzer 2100, and re-quantified with the KAPA Library Quantification kit. A separate single-read 150-cycle Illumina NextSeq 550 flow cell was used to sequence each immunoSEQ 96-well plate. The source study handled its data this way. Because only junctional sequences without quality scores were contained in the immunoSEQ output, filtering matching that applied to full-length reads could not be performed. Sequences were annotated with PyIR, a Python wrapper for IgBLAST v1.9, and V/J genes and CDR3 were assigned using IMGT germline references. Reads were removed for weak V/J assignments (E-value above 1e-6), missing CDR3, stop codons, out-of-frame junctions, or ambiguous translated residues. V3J clonotypes were defined as sequences sharing the same inferred V gene, J gene, and CDR3 amino acid sequence. To compute the percentage overlap between repertoires, the number of shared unique clonotypes was divided by the size of the smaller repertoire. Richness of each repertoire was evaluated using RTK rarefaction, the Chao1 estimator, and Recon v2.1 estimates of unobserved clonotypes. In its TCRdb copy, this immuneACCESS table keeps in-frame sequences only and misses some clones. Where compared with another copy, unresolved V genes explain less than half of these, and the others have no known cause. That table furnishes V, J and clone size, whereas the DNA furnished D and trimming. The sample yields more than 450,000 clones; 60% to 85% were counted once. Of the sample, 10% to 15% is held by the ten largest clones.

The cysteine opens and the phenylalanine closes a CDR3 of 24 amino acids. The DNA shown is the 72-base CDR3, in frame from base 1. V is trimmed back by 3 bases and J by 5 bases, and the junction contains 33 bases that no gene match accounts for. CDR1 and CDR2 are drawn from the germline V gene: MDHEN, SYDVKM. General conclusions and limits of the study: Pairwise subsampling indicated that sequencing depth was expected to affect the degree of clonotype sharing among donors. Because the study included a small number of donors, the genetic and exposure-history diversity represented was limited. Sampling was restricted to blood, and TCR repertoires in tissue are likely to differ from TCR repertoires in blood.

Donors were healthy HIV-negative adults with no recently reported acute infections or vaccinations. Every donor was a Caucasian adult living in Nashville, Tennessee, USA. For unsorted samples, some 87 million PBMCs were counted, and genomic DNA was extracted using the QIAamp DNA Blood Mini kit. Blood was collected by leukapheresis, and PBMCs were isolated by Ficoll-Histopaque density gradient centrifugation and then cryopreserved in liquid nitrogen vapor phase. The rearranged chain carries TRBV28 and TRBJ2-4, and 8 bases in between align with TRBD1. The source material was PBMCs. The clonotype was recovered from a woman aged 40 to 50 in good health. Some clones in this sample may be carry-over from other donors' samples. The nucleotide sequence is given as TGTGCCAGCAGTTTTGGGGTTGAAAGAACAGGGGGTTTGGAATTCGGGCCCACGGAAAACATTCAGTACTTC. Translated, it gives CASSFGVERTGGLEFGPTENIQYF.